The rows below give T cell receptor beta chains drawn from one sample of a study of regulatory T cells in long-lasting Graves disease. TCRdb called the multiplex PCR reads again in MiXCR, with one record for every CDR3 protein. The data hold roughly 470,000 distinct CDR3 sequences, with more than 20% observed a single time. Sequencing used peripheral blood mononuclear cells (PBMCs), obtained when the disease was refractory, from a patient treated with antithyroid drugs. The receptors derive from a female donor with Graves disease. Each CDR3 is given with its conserved first and last residue.

TRBJ1-4 TRBV20-1 CSARAPYNRGRATNEKLFF
TRBJ2-7 TRBV18 CASSPEHLSYEQYF
TRBJ1-5 TRBV20-1 CSARDIGAYSNQPQHF
TRBJ2-3 TRBV12-3/TRBV12-4 CASGMTDTQYF
TRBJ2-2 TRBV3-1 CASSQEGGGIYTGELFF
TRBJ1-5 TRBV6-1 CASSEGVGLGNQPQHF
TRBJ2-1 TRBV11-2 CASSLNRGRFNEQFF
TRBJ2-7 TRBV3-1 CASSPTSGRGEQYF
TRBJ2-7 TRBV13 CASSIRAGDRTIQTSYEQYF
TRBJ2-4 TRBV10-3 CAISDEGFGVGSAKNIQYF
TRBJ2-3 TRBV20-1 CSARVNEKGEVRTDTQYF
TRBJ1-5 TRBV6-1 CASREQGAGNQPQHF
TRBJ2-1 TRBV20-1 CSASPSIPLAVSYNEQFF
TRBJ2-5 TRBV19 CASRGGSQRQETQYF
TRBJ2-7 TRBV7-8 CASSLGGGGPYEQYF
TRBJ2-2 TRBV7-2 CASSRGGRVNTGELFF
TRBJ1-3 TRBV24-1 CATSDISGNTIYF
TRBJ2-1 TRBV5-4 CASSVGTSGYNEQFF
TRBJ2-7 TRBV7-9 CASSLAGRSIYDEQYF
TRBJ2-7 TRBV11-2 CASSLSQGTYEQYF
TRBJ2-5 TRBV20-1 CSASGVAGVWQETQYF
TRBJ2-6 TRBV19 CASTNLGQAGANVLTF
TRBJ2-7 TRBV6-1 CASIQRGSYEQYF
TRBJ2-2 TRBV6-5 CASSYSGANTGELFF
TRBJ1-1 TRBV6-1 CASSPLGQGSEAFF
TRBJ1-1 TRBV19 CASSNRQGATEAFF
TRBJ1-5 TRBV12-3/TRBV12-4 CASSSDREDGQPQHF
TRBJ1-1 TRBV3-1 CASSQVANTEAFF
TRBJ1-1 TRBV7-9 CASSPTGTEAFF